The entry below describes one T cell receptor beta chain. Antigen: not known. CDR3 length: 14 amino acids. With V trimmed by 3 bases and J by 8 bases, 6 bases remained unmatched. Germline V gene lookup returns CDR1 MNHEY and CDR2 SMNVEV (reference sequence). The PCR was carried out with 60 Vbeta primers and 13 Jbeta primers. Data came from immunoSEQ multiplex PCR; TCRdb stores just in-frame clones and leaves some out. The sample consists of some 180,000 clones, 75% to 80% of them appearing once. The data belong to a study of cytomegalovirus exposure and HLA in healthy donors. Study results and limitations: Listed as cytomegalovirus-associated were 150 to 200 TCR beta chains. The sole available immune exposure information was CMV serostatus. An analysis that was carried out later associated 15,000 to 20,000 TCR beta sequences with HLA alleles at 0.05 false discovery rate.

The chain couples TRBV27 to TRBJ1-2, with 10 positions matching TRBD1. Sequenced: PBMCs. This TCR derives from a female donor in good health and CMV-seronegative. The CDR3 DNA reads TGTGCCAGCAGTTTTCGACAGGGGGCCGGAGGCTACACCTTC. The encoded protein is CASSFRQGAGGYTF.